Shown below are 2 T cell receptor beta chains from a single sample sequenced in a study of blood T cell repertoires in COVID-19. Method: immunoSEQ multiplex PCR; TCRdb's copy keeps in-frame clones and lacks some. Of about 200,000 clones listed, roughly 86% are singletons. The sample was PBMCs or T cells enriched from blood (not recorded which). The source is a young woman with acute COVID-19.

The genes are TRBV6-5 and TRBJ1-1; TRBD1 agrees at 7 bases. Germline lookup yields CDR1 MNHEY and CDR2 SVGAGI. J was trimmed by 3 bases and V by 7 bases; bases with no gene match: 8. The CDR3 is 14 amino acids. The CDR3 DNA sequence: TGTGCCAGCAACAAACAGGGGTGGGACACTGAAGCTTTCTTT. It yields the protein CASNKQGWDTEAFF.

The V gene is TRBV5-6, the J gene TRBJ2-7, with 8 positions matching TRBD1. J was trimmed by 4 bases and V by 1 base; bases with no gene match: 4. Germline assignment: CDR1 SGHDT and CDR2 YYEEEE. This CDR3 is built from 14 residues. The CDR3 DNA reads TGTGCCAGCAGCTTGCGGACAGGGTTATACGAGCAGTACTTC. As protein: CASSLRTGLYEQYF.